This TCR beta chain derives from a study of T cell responses to AZD1222 COVID-19 vaccine. The CDR3 has 11 amino acids. From germline, CDR1 is GTSNPN and CDR2 SVGIG (reference sequence). V lost 4 bases to trimming and J lost 3 bases, with 7 bases between them. Profiled with immunoSEQ multiplex PCR; TCRdb holds only in-frame clones, not every one. The repertoire has some 200,000 clones, approximately 91% of them found once; the top ten carry more than 1.5%. Findings and caveats of the study: The repertoires were collected only after the peak T cell response. Donors, mostly white British, included more females; clonal diversity was possibly underestimated.

With respect to this clone: Its antigen is still unknown.

The origin of this receptor is an adult who received the AZD1222 COVID-19 vaccine. The sample here was peripheral blood, taken 28 days after the second AZD1222 dose. The chain is built from TRBV30 and TRBJ2-7, with D uncertain. CDR3 sequence reads: CAWTMGYEQYF. The CDR3 coding sequence is TGTGCCTGGACAATGGGCTACGAGCAGTACTTC.